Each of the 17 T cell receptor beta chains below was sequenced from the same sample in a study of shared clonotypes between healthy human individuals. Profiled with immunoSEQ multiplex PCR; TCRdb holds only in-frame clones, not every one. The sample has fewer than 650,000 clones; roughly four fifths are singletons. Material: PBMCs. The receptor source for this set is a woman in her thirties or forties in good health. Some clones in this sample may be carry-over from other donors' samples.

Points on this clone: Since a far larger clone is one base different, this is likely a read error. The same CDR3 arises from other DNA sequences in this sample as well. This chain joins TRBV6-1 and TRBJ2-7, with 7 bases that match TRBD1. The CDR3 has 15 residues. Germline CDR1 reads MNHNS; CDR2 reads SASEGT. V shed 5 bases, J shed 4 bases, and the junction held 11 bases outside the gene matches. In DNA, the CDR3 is TGTGCCAGCAGTACCTACAGGGGTGGGTCTTACGAGCAGTACTTC. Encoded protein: CASSTYRGGSYEQYF.

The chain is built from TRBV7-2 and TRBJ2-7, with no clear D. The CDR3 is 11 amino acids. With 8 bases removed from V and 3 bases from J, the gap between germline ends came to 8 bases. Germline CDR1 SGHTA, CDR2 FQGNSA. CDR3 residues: CASGERYEQYF. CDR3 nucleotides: TGTGCCAGCGGAGAGCGCTACGAGCAGTACTTC.

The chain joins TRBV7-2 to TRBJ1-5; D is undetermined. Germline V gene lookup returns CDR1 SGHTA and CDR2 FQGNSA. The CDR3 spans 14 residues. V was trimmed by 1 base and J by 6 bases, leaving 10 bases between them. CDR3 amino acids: CASSLGAGVQPQHF. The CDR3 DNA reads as TGTGCCAGCAGCTTAGGCGCCGGAGTTCAGCCCCAGCATTTT.

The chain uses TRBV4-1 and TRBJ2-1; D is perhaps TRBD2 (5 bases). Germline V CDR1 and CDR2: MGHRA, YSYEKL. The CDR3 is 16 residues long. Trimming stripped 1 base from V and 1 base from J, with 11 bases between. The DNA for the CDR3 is TGCGCCAGCAGCCAAGTTACGGGATCATCCTACAATGAGCAGTTCTTC. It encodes CASSQVTGSSYNEQFF.

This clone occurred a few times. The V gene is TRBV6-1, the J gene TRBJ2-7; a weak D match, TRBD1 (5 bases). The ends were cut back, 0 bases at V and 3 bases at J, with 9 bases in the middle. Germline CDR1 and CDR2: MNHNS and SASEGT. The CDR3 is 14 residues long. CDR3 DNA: TGTGCCAGCAGTGAAGCTTGGGGCCACTACGAGCAGTACTTC. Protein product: CASSEAWGHYEQYF.

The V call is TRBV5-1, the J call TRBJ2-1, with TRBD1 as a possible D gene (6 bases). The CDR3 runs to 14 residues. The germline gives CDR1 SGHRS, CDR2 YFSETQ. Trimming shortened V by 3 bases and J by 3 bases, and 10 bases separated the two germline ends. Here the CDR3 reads CASSSRDNYNEQFF. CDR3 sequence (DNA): TGCGCCAGCAGCTCCCGGGACAACTACAATGAGCAGTTCTTC.

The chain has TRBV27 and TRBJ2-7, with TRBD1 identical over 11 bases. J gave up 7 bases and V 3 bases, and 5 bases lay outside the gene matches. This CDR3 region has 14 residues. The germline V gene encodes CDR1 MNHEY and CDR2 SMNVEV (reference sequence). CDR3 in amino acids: CASSFGQGAREQYF. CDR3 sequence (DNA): TGTGCCAGCAGTTTCGGACAGGGGGCTCGGGAGCAGTACTTC.

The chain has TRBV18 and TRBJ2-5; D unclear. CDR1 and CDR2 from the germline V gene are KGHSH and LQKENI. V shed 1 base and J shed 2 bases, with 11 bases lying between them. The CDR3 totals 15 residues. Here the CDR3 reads CASSPQRQRQETQYF. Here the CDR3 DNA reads TGTGCCAGCTCACCACAACGTCAACGACAAGAGACCCAGTACTTC.

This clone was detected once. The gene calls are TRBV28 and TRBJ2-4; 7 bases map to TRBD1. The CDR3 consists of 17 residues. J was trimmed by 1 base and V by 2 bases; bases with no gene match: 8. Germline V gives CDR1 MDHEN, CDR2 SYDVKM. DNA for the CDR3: TGTGCCAGCAGTTTACACCGACAGGGTTCCGCCAAAAACATTCAGTACTTC. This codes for CASSLHRQGSAKNIQYF.

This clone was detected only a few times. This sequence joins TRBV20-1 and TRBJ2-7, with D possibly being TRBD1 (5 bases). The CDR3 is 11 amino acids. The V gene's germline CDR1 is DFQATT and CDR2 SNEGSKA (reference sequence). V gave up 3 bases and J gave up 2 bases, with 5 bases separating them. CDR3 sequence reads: CSARTAYEQYF. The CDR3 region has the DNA TGCAGTGCTAGGACAGCCTACGAGCAGTACTTC.

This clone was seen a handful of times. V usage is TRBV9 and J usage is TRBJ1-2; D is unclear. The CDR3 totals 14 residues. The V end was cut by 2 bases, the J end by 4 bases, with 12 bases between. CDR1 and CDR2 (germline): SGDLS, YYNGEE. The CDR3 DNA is TGTGCCAGCAGCGTTTTAGGGTTGAGCTATGGCTACACCTTC. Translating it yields CASSVLGLSYGYTF.

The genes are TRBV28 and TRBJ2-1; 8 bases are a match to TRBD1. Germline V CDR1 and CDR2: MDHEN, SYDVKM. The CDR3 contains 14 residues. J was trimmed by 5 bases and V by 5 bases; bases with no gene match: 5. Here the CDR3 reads CASSPWTGNNEQFF. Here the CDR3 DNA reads TGTGCCAGCAGTCCCTGGACAGGGAACAATGAGCAGTTCTTC. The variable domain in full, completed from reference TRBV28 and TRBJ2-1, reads DVKVTQSSRYLVKRTGEKVFLECVQDMDHENMFWYRQDPGLGLRLIYFSYDVKMKEKGDIPEGYSVSREKKERFSLILESASTNQTSMYLCASSPWTGNNEQFFGPGTRLTVL.

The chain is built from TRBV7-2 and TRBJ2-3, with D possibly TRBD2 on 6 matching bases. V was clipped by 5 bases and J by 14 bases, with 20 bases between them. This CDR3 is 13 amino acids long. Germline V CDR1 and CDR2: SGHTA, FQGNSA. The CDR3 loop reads CASSPEPSRRGYF. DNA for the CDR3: TGTGCCAGCAGCCCCGAACCTTCGAGGCGGGGGTATTTT.

CDR3 protein: CASSANDRGTQFF. In nucleotides, the CDR3 is TGTGCCAGCAGTGCAAACGACAGGGGAACCCAGTTCTTC. The V and J genes are TRBV2 and TRBJ2-1; the match to TRBD1 covers 8 bases. This CDR3 has 13 amino acids. Germline V lookup: CDR1 SNHLY, CDR2 FYNNEI. J was trimmed by 13 bases and V by 4 bases; bases with no gene match: 9. The complete variable domain, with remaining parts taken from reference TRBV2 and TRBJ2-1, reads EPEVTQTPSHQVTQMGQEVILRCVPISNHLYFYWYRQILGQKVEFLVSFYNNEISEKSEIFDDQFSVERPDGSNFTLKIRSTKLEDSAMYFCASSANDRGTQFFGPGTRLTVL.

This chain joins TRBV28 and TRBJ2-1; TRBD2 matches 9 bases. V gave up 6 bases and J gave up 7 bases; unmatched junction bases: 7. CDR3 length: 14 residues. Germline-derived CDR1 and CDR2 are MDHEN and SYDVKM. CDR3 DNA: TGTGCCAGCAGGGGTCTAGCGGGAAGAAATGAGCAGTTCTTC. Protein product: CASRGLAGRNEQFF. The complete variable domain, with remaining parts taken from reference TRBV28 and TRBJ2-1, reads DVKVTQSSRYLVKRTGEKVFLECVQDMDHENMFWYRQDPGLGLRLIYFSYDVKMKEKGDIPEGYSVSREKKERFSLILESASTNQTSMYLCASRGLAGRNEQFFGPGTRLTVL.

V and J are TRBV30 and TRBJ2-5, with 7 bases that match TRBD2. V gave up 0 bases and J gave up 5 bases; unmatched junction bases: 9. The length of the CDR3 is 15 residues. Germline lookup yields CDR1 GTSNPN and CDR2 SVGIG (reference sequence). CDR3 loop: CAWSVGALAGETQYF. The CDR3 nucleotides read TGTGCCTGGAGTGTAGGGGCTTTAGCGGGCGAGACCCAGTACTTC.

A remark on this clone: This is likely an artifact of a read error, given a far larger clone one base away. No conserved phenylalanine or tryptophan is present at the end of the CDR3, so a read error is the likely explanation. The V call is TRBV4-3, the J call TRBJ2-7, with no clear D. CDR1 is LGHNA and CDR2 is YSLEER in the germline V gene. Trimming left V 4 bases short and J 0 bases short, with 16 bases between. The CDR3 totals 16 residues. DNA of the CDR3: TGCGCCAGCAGCCTTCCGAGTCCCGAAAGCTCCTACGAGCAGTACTCC. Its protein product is CASSLPSPESSYEQYS.